One and the same sample provided the 32 T cell receptor beta chains below, sequenced in a study of cytomegalovirus exposure and HLA in healthy donors. PCR employed 60 Vbeta and 13 Jbeta primers. This table comes from immunoSEQ multiplex PCR, and its TCRdb copy is limited to in-frame clones, with some not included. The table records about 200,000 clones, roughly four fifths of them present only once. Source material: PBMCs. The receptors here all came from a woman aged 35 to 49 in good health and CMV-seronegative.

This clone appeared once. As DNA, the CDR3 is TGTGCCAGCAGCTTGGCCCGTCCAGGGTGGGGTGAAAAACTGTTTTTT. Translation: CASSLARPGWGEKLFF. This chain connects TRBV7-8 to TRBJ1-4, with TRBD1 as a possible D gene (5 bases). Germline loops: CDR1 SGHVS, CDR2 FQNEAQ. This CDR3 spans 16 amino acids. V lost 3 bases to trimming and J lost 7 bases, with 18 bases between them. Filled out from reference TRBV7-8 and TRBJ1-4, the complete variable domain reads GAGVSQSPRYKVAKRGQDVALRCDPISGHVSLFWYQQALGQGPEFLTYFQNEAQLDKSGLPSDRFFAERPEGSVSTLKIQRTQQEDSAVYLCASSLARPGWGEKLFFGSGTQLSVL.

The chain uses TRBV29-1 and TRBJ1-1; 7 nucleotides agree with TRBD1. The length of the CDR3 is 16 residues. J lost 1 base, V lost 6 bases, and 14 bases had no gene match. Germline assignment: CDR1 SQVTM and CDR2 ANQGSEA. The CDR3 sequence: CSVLLSRGMANTEAFF. The CDR3 DNA follows: TGCAGCGTCCTACTCTCCAGGGGGATGGCGAACACTGAAGCTTTCTTT. The variable domain in full, with the rest retrieved from reference TRBV29-1 and TRBJ1-1, is SAVISQKPSRDICQRGTSLTIQCQVDSQVTMMFWYRQQPGQSLTLIATANQGSEATYESGFVIDKFPISRPNLTFSTLTVSNMSPEDSSIYLCSVLLSRGMANTEAFFGQGTRLTVV.

The rearrangement uses TRBV6-1 and TRBJ1-4; 7 bases map to TRBD1. With V trimmed by 4 bases and J by 4 bases, 6 bases remained unmatched. The CDR3 loop spans 15 amino acids. CDR1 and CDR2 from the germline V gene are MNHNS and SASEGT. CDR3 residues: CASSGQQGLNEKLFF. For the CDR3, the DNA is TGTGCCAGCAGTGGACAACAGGGGCTTAATGAAAAACTGTTTTTT.

This clone was seen only once. This chain links TRBV20-1 with TRBJ1-1, with D unresolved. The CDR3 spans 8 residues. Trimming took 6 bases from V and 8 from J, leaving 4 bases between them. Germline assignment: CDR1 DFQATT and CDR2 SNEGSKA (reference sequence). CDR3 DNA: TGCAGTGCGCGAGAAGCTTTCTTT. Its protein is CSAREAFF.

The J gene is TRBJ1-4, the V gene TRBV19, with TRBD1 as a possible D gene (5 bases). Trimming took off 2 bases at V and 10 bases at J, with 14 bases between the two ends. CDR1 and CDR2 from the germline V gene are LNHDA and SQIVND (reference sequence). The CDR3 is made up of 14 amino acids. The DNA of the CDR3 is TGTGCCAGTAGTATAACACGGATAAGGGGAAAACTGTTTTTT. This translates into CASSITRIRGKLFF.

This clone was counted once. Other DNA variants within this sample encode the same CDR3. The chain is built from TRBV5-1 and TRBJ2-3; TRBD2 might be the D (6 bases). The CDR3 has 14 residues. The germline V and J ends were trimmed by 0 bases and 3 bases, with 8 bases remaining between them. From germline, CDR1 is SGHRS and CDR2 YFSETQ. CDR3 region: CASSLVAGTDTQYF. CDR3 nucleotides: TGCGCCAGCAGCTTGGTGGCGGGGACAGATACGCAGTATTTT.

V and J are TRBV9 and TRBJ2-1; a weak D match, TRBD2 (5 bases). CDR3 length: 15 amino acids. Germline V gene lookup returns CDR1 SGDLS and CDR2 YYNGEE. V was cut by 1 base and J by 8 bases, with 16 bases left in between. The CDR3 DNA follows: TGTGCCAGCAGCGTACCTCTGGGAGCGTGGGATGAGCAGTTCTTC. Protein product: CASSVPLGAWDEQFF.

This clone appeared once. The chain employs TRBV5-1 and TRBJ2-7; perhaps TRBD1 as D (5 bases). V lost 2 bases, J lost 0 bases, and 9 bases lay in between. The CDR3 is made up of 14 amino acids. From germline, CDR1 is SGHRS and CDR2 YFSETQ. The CDR3 nucleotides are TGCGCCAGCAGCTTTACAGGCCCCTCCTACGAGCAGTACTTC. Its protein product is CASSFTGPSYEQYF.

This chain joins TRBV28 and TRBJ2-1, with 7 positions matching TRBD2. The CDR3 covers 14 residues. Germline CDR1 and CDR2: MDHEN and SYDVKM. J was trimmed by 4 bases and V by 0 bases; bases with no gene match: 0. The CDR3 reads CASSLWGGYNEQFF. The CDR3 region has the DNA TGTGCCAGCAGTTTATGGGGAGGGTACAATGAGCAGTTCTTC.

This clone has more than one count but fewer than ten. The chain has TRBV28 and TRBJ1-4; D is possibly TRBD1 (5 bases). The CDR3 totals 14 residues. Germline loops: CDR1 MDHEN, CDR2 SYDVKM. V shed 6 bases and J shed 8 bases, with 16 bases lying between them. CDR3 sequence reads: CASSTQGRGEKLFF. The CDR3 DNA reads TGTGCCAGCAGCACCCAGGGTAGGGGCGAAAAACTGTTTTTT. Using reference TRBV28 and TRBJ1-4 for the parts outside the CDR3, the full variable domain is DVKVTQSSRYLVKRTGEKVFLECVQDMDHENMFWYRQDPGLGLRLIYFSYDVKMKEKGDIPEGYSVSREKKERFSLILESASTNQTSMYLCASSTQGRGEKLFFGSGTQLSVL.

The chain recombines TRBV29-1 with TRBJ1-2; D gene uncertain. The germline V and J ends were trimmed by 0 bases and 2 bases, with 4 bases remaining between them. CDR1 and CDR2 from the germline V gene are SQVTM and ANQGSEA. This CDR3 has 12 residues. For the CDR3, the DNA is TGCAGCGTTGAAGATTCAAACTATGGCTACACCTTC. As protein: CSVEDSNYGYTF.

A few counts support this clone. This rearrangement joins TRBV25-1 to TRBJ1-4, with 7 bases that match TRBD1. Germline V gene sequence: CDR1 MGHDK, CDR2 SYGVNS. The CDR3 has 14 residues. The V gene end was trimmed by 6 bases and the J gene end by 5 bases; junction bases not matched to a gene: 6. The CDR3 DNA follows: TGTGCCAGCAGCTTGACAGGGTTAAATGAAAAACTGTTTTTT. Translation gives CASSLTGLNEKLFF.

This clone appeared a single time. The CDR3 nucleotides read TGTGCCAGCAGCCCCCCAGATGGGGCGGTCTATGGCTACACCTTC. It specifies CASSPPDGAVYGYTF. This chain uses TRBV7-8 with TRBJ1-2, with D perhaps matching TRBD1 (5 bases). Germline lookup yields CDR1 SGHVS and CDR2 FQNEAQ. The CDR3 runs 15 residues. Trimming shortened V by 5 bases and J by 4 bases, and 17 bases separated the two germline ends.

CDR3 in amino acids: CASSFSNTGELFF. The CDR3 DNA follows: TGTGCCAGCAGTTTCTCGAACACCGGGGAGCTGTTTTTT. The chain carries TRBV28 and TRBJ2-2; the D is unclear. The CDR3 runs 13 residues. Trimming pared 3 bases from V and 0 bases from J, leaving 2 bases between. Germline V CDR1 and CDR2: MDHEN, SYDVKM.

The chain couples TRBV5-4 to TRBJ1-2, with 10 bases fitting TRBD1. J was trimmed by 3 bases and V by 4 bases; bases with no gene match: 12. Looked up from germline, CDR1 is SGHNT and CDR2 is YYREEE (reference sequence). This CDR3 has 17 amino acids. CDR3 coding DNA: TGTGCCAGCAGCGTTCCGGGACAGGGGTATCTCGACTATGGCTACACCTTC. Translated: CASSVPGQGYLDYGYTF.

V is TRBV7-9 and J is TRBJ1-1; TRBD1 aligns across 8 bases. V trimming: 4 bases; J trimming: 1 base; junction bases outside the gene matches: 5. Germline V gene lookup returns CDR1 SEHNR and CDR2 FQNEAQ (reference sequence). CDR3 size: 15 residues. CDR3 sequence: CASSSPGTGNTEAFF. CDR3 coding DNA: TGTGCCAGCAGCTCCCCCGGGACAGGGAACACTGAAGCTTTCTTT.

For the CDR3, the DNA is TGCGCCAGCAGCCAAGATTTGGCAGGGGGGCAGCCCCAGCATTTT. This encodes CASSQDLAGGQPQHF. This chain joins TRBV4-1 and TRBJ1-5; 7 bases are shared with TRBD1. Germline lookup yields CDR1 MGHRA and CDR2 YSYEKL. V trimming: 0 bases; J trimming: 7 bases; junction bases outside the gene matches: 6. This CDR3 comprises 15 residues.

The chain carries TRBV27 and TRBJ2-6; TRBD1 aligns across 9 bases. This CDR3 comprises 18 residues. V was pared by 4 bases and J by 0 bases, with 7 bases of the junction left unmatched. Germline assignment: CDR1 MNHEY and CDR2 SMNVEV (reference sequence). CDR3 nucleotide sequence: TGTGCCAGCAGTTCTACAGGGGGCCCATCCTCTGGGGCCAACGTCCTGACTTTC. Its translation is CASSSTGGPSSGANVLTF. Full variable domain (outside the CDR3, taken from reference TRBV27 and TRBJ2-6): EAQVTQNPRYLITVTGKKLTVTCSQNMNHEYMSWYRQDPGLGLRQIYYSMNVEVTDKGDVPEGYKVSRKEKRNFPLILESPSPNQTSLYFCASSSTGGPSSGANVLTFGAGSRLTVL.

V and J are TRBV18 and TRBJ1-1, with D unclear. The germline V gene has CDR1 KGHSH and CDR2 LQKENI. The CDR3 contains 13 residues. The V end was cut by 0 bases, the J end by 7 bases, with 9 bases between. The CDR3 region is CASSPPVRFEAFF. The DNA of the CDR3 is TGTGCCAGCTCACCACCGGTGCGATTTGAAGCTTTCTTT.

The chain is built from TRBV27 and TRBJ2-1; 7 positions agree with TRBD2. The ends lost 0 bases at V and 3 bases at J; junction bases unmatched: 5. CDR1 and CDR2 from the germline V gene are MNHEY and SMNVEV (reference sequence). There are 16 residues in the CDR3. CDR3 nucleotide sequence: TGTGCCAGCAGTTTATCTCGGGGGGATCTCTACAATGAGCAGTTCTTC. Amino acid sequence: CASSLSRGDLYNEQFF.

This clone was found once. V usage is TRBV28 and J usage is TRBJ1-3; 8 positions agree with TRBD1. This CDR3 spans 19 amino acids. From germline, CDR1 is MDHEN and CDR2 SYDVKM. The V gene end was trimmed by 5 bases and the J gene end by 0 bases; junction bases not matched to a gene: 15. The CDR3 loop is CASSGPSWTGIYSGNTIYF. The CDR3 nucleotides are TGTGCCAGCAGTGGCCCCTCTTGGACAGGGATATACTCTGGAAACACCATATATTTT.

The V gene is TRBV15, the J gene TRBJ2-5; 8 bases are a match to TRBD2. The CDR3 covers 12 residues. Germline V gives CDR1 LNHNV, CDR2 YYDKDF (reference sequence). The trim removed 8 bases at V and 5 bases at J, leaving 4 bases unmatched. The CDR3 nucleotides are TGTGCCACCCAACTAGCGGAGGAGACCCAGTACTTC. Its translation is CATQLAEETQYF. Full variable domain (outside the CDR3, taken from reference TRBV15 and TRBJ2-5): DAMVIQNPRYQVTQFGKPVTLSCSQTLNHNVMYWYQQKSSQAPKLLFHYYDKDFNNEADTPDNFQSRRPNTSFCFLDIRSPGLGDTAMYLCATQLAEETQYFGPGTRLLVL.

The CDR3 protein is CASSPQHSGANVLTF. DNA for the CDR3: TGCGCCAGCAGCCCACAGCACTCTGGGGCCAACGTCCTGACTTTC. The chain joins TRBV5-1 to TRBJ2-6; D ambiguous. The CDR3 spans 15 residues. V lost 4 bases and J 0 bases, leaving 8 bases between the germline ends. CDR1 is SGHRS and CDR2 is YFSETQ in the germline V gene.

The chain employs TRBV18 and TRBJ2-2, with 10 bases lining up with TRBD1. The junction had 5 bases not matched to a gene; V was cut back by 3 bases and J by 4 bases. The germline V gene encodes CDR1 KGHSH and CDR2 LQKENI. The CDR3 length is 16 residues. CDR3 sequence: CASSPRTGGSTGELFF. CDR3 nucleotides: TGTGCCAGCTCACCCCGGACAGGGGGATCCACCGGGGAGCTGTTTTTT.

This clone was found a few times. The chain joins TRBV5-4 to TRBJ2-7; D unclear. V was trimmed by 4 bases and J by 6 bases, leaving 14 bases between them. CDR3 size: 13 residues. Per germline, CDR1 SGHNT and CDR2 YYREEE (reference sequence). CDR3 DNA sequence: TGTGCCAGCAGCCAACCCCCGGAGCCCGAGCAGTACTTC. It specifies CASSQPPEPEQYF. Based on the CDR3 plus reference TRBV5-4 and TRBJ2-7, the full variable domain is ETGVTQSPTHLIKTRGQQVTLRCSSQSGHNTVSWYQQALGQGPQFIFQYYREEENGRGNFPPRFSGLQFPNYSSELNVNALELDDSALYLCASSQPPEPEQYFGPGTRLTVT.

The rearrangement joins TRBV4-1 to TRBJ2-1; tentatively, D is TRBD2 (5 bases). The V gene lost 3 bases and the J gene lost 6 bases, with 15 bases spanning the gap. The length of the CDR3 is 15 residues. In germline, CDR1 is MGHRA, CDR2 YSYEKL. DNA for the CDR3: TGCGCCAGCAGCCAGGAGGTCTCTTGGTCCAATGAGCAGTTCTTC. Translated: CASSQEVSWSNEQFF.

The chain combines TRBV6-5 with TRBJ1-5; possible D gene TRBD1, 6 bases. CDR3 size: 16 residues. In germline, CDR1 is MNHEY, CDR2 SVGAGI. V lost 4 bases and J lost 6, with 19 bases in between. The CDR3 DNA sequence: TGTGCCAGCAGTTCCGCGTACGGGGGGCTCGGTCAGCCCCAGCATTTT. Its translation: CASSSAYGGLGQPQHF.

The chain links TRBV29-1 to TRBJ1-5, with D perhaps matching TRBD1 (6 bases). Germline-derived CDR1 and CDR2 are SQVTM and ANQGSEA. The V end was cut by 2 bases, the J end by 5 bases, with 10 bases between. The CDR3 is made up of 13 amino acids. The CDR3: CSVEQGTDQPQHF. The DNA for the CDR3 is TGCAGCGTTGAACAGGGGACGGATCAGCCCCAGCATTTT.

A single count supports this clone. The V gene is TRBV4-1, the J gene TRBJ1-2; TRBD1 matches 7 bases. The CDR3 consists of 15 residues. V lost 1 base, J lost 3 bases, and 5 bases stayed unmatched. Germline CDR1 MGHRA, CDR2 YSYEKL. The CDR3 coding sequence is TGCGCCAGCAGCCAAGGCAAAACAGGGGACTATGGCTACACCTTC. Its translation is CASSQGKTGDYGYTF.

Concerning this clone itself: Other DNA sequences in the same sample also yield this CDR3. The chain has TRBV19 and TRBJ1-5, with D uncertain. This CDR3 region has 13 residues. V was cut by 3 bases and J by 1 base, with 4 bases left in between. The germline V gene has CDR1 LNHDA and CDR2 SQIVND (reference sequence). The CDR3 protein is CASSIQSNQPQHF. The CDR3 DNA reads TGTGCCAGTAGTATCCAGAGCAATCAGCCCCAGCATTTT.

J is TRBJ2-7 and V is TRBV20-1; D may be TRBD1 (6 bases). V gave up 5 bases and J gave up 4 bases, with 9 bases separating them. Looked up from germline, CDR1 is DFQATT and CDR2 is SNEGSKA (reference sequence). The CDR3 spans 11 residues. DNA of the CDR3: TGCAGTGCTTCGGACAGATACGAGCAGTACTTC. This codes for CSASDRYEQYF.

The chain joins TRBV19 to TRBJ1-2; D may be TRBD1 (5 bases). CDR1 is LNHDA and CDR2 is SQIVND in the germline V gene (reference sequence). The CDR3 consists of 15 residues. Trimming stripped 7 bases from V and 4 bases from J, with 19 bases between. The CDR3 protein is CASTSGGFGSYGYTF. DNA for the CDR3: TGTGCCAGTACCTCCGGGGGGTTCGGGTCCTATGGCTACACCTTC.